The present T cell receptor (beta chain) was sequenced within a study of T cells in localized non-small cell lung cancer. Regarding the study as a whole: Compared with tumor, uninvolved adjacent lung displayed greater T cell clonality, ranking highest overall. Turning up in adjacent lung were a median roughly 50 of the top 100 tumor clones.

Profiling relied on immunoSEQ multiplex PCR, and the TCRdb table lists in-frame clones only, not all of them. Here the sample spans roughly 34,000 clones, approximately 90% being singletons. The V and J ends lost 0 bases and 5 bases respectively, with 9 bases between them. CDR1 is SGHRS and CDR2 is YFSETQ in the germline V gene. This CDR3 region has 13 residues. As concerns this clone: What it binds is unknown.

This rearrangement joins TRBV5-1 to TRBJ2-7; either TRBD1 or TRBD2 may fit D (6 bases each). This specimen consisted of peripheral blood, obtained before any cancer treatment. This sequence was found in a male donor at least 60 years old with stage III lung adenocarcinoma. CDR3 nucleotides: TGCGCCAGCAGCTTGGGGGGGGCCGACGAGCAGTACTTC. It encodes CASSLGGADEQYF. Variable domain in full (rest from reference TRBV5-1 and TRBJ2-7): KAGVTQTPRYLIKTRGQQVTLSCSPISGHRSVSWYQQTPGQGLQFLFEYFSETQRNKGNFPGRFSGRQFSNSRSEMNVSTLELGDSALYLCASSLGGADEQYFGPGTRLTVT.